The text below deals with one T cell receptor (beta chain). The junction had 10 bases not matched to a gene; V was cut back by 4 bases and J by 3 bases. This CDR3 is built from 16 residues. Germline CDR1 is MNHEY and CDR2 is SMNVEV (reference sequence). The sample comes from a study of TIL therapy for anti-PD-1-resistant metastatic lung cancer. Study-wide background: Patients had a median age of approximately 57 years (range about 38-85). Four tumors were EGFR-mutant and two were ALK-rearranged.

The immunoSEQ assay was v3. Sequencing depth was around 2.2 million read pairs for survey level, roughly 5-6 million for deep. Some clones are missing from TCRdb's copy, which holds only in-frame ones; the method was immunoSEQ multiplex PCR. The repertoire holds 20,000 to 30,000 clones, with approximately 63% as singletons. Described time point: pre-treatment sample, taken before nivolumab and TIL therapy. The tumor samples were excised metastases, mostly pleural nodules or supraclavicular lymph nodes. Patients were adults with stage 4 NSCLC. The sample was tumor tissue, taken at baseline. The clonotype originates from a woman between 30 and 85 years old with non-small cell lung cancer. V and J are TRBV27 and TRBJ2-7, with 9 positions matching TRBD2. The CDR3 reads CASSSTRSSGNYEQYF. CDR3 sequence (DNA): TGTGCCAGCAGTTCTACCCGATCTAGCGGGAACTACGAGCAGTACTTC.